The 16 T cell receptor beta chains given below trace back to one sample, sequenced in a study of T cell clonotyping in hematopoietic cell transplantation. Assay: immunoSEQ multiplex PCR; the TCRdb copy retains only in-frame clones and omits some. This sample has 7,300 or so clones, with 90% to 97% found just once. The source was PBMCs, collected 30 days after allogeneic stem cell transplant. The receptor set was obtained from a male patient between 40 and 49 years old who had an allogeneic stem cell transplant from a related donor, so the T cells may come from the graft donor. Some clones in this sample may be carry-over from other donors' samples.

The J gene is TRBJ1-1, the V gene TRBV30, with a weak D call TRBD1 (5 bases). The CDR3 sequence is 14 residues long. With 2 bases removed from V and 6 bases from J, the gap between germline ends came to 16 bases. Germline assignment: CDR1 GTSNPN and CDR2 SVGIG (reference sequence). The CDR3 is CAWSLIRGDAEAFF. Here the CDR3 DNA reads TGTGCCTGGAGTCTAATCCGGGGGGACGCTGAAGCTTTCTTT.

The V call is TRBV5-1, the J call TRBJ2-3, with a tentative D call TRBD2 (6 bases). The CDR3 is made up of 13 amino acids. Trimming cost V 4 bases and J 2 bases, with 8 bases left between them. Germline lookup yields CDR1 SGHRS and CDR2 YFSETQ. CDR3 loop: CASSRDFTDTQYF. The CDR3 nucleotides are TGCGCCAGCAGCCGGGACTTCACAGATACGCAGTATTTT.

The chain recombines TRBV5-1 with TRBJ2-7; 10 nucleotides match TRBD1. V lost 6 bases and J lost 5; bases outside the gene matches: 5. The CDR3 covers 13 residues. The germline CDR1 and CDR2 sequences are SGHRS and YFSETQ. CDR3 bases: TGCGCCAGCAAGAGGACAGGGGGTGACGAGCAGTACTTC. It yields the protein CASKRTGGDEQYF.

V is TRBV28 and J is TRBJ2-5, with D maybe TRBD2 (5 bases). CDR3 length: 18 residues. Germline V gene data show CDR1 as MDHEN and CDR2 as SYDVKM. Trimming removed 2 bases at V and 1 base at J, with 20 bases between. CDR3 in DNA: TGTGCCAGCAGTTTAGAGAGGGCGCAAGCACAAATCCAAGAGACCCAGTACTTC. This translates into CASSLERAQAQIQETQYF.

This sequence joins TRBV5-1 and TRBJ1-1; TRBD1 might be the D (6 bases). The CDR3 loop spans 14 amino acids. CDR1 is SGHRS, CDR2 YFSETQ, per germline. V lost 3 bases to trimming and J lost 0 bases, with 9 bases between them. CDR3 sequence reads: CASSSRGVNTEAFF. The CDR3 nucleotides read TGCGCCAGCAGCTCCAGGGGCGTGAACACTGAAGCTTTCTTT. Using reference TRBV5-1 and TRBJ1-1 for the parts outside the CDR3, the full variable domain is KAGVTQTPRYLIKTRGQQVTLSCSPISGHRSVSWYQQTPGQGLQFLFEYFSETQRNKGNFPGRFSGRQFSNSRSEMNVSTLELGDSALYLCASSSRGVNTEAFFGQGTRLTVV.

This clone has just one count. The chain recombines TRBV2 with TRBJ1-3; D is uncertain. Trimming removed 2 bases from V and 0 bases from J, with 14 bases in between. The CDR3 is 17 residues long. Germline V gene lookup returns CDR1 SNHLY and CDR2 FYNNEI. CDR3 residues: CASSEKAHGLSGNTIYF. The CDR3 DNA reads TGTGCCAGCAGTGAAAAGGCGCACGGACTCTCTGGAAACACCATATATTTT.

The chain recombines TRBV6-1 with TRBJ1-1; TRBD1 matches 8 bases. Germline V gives CDR1 MNHNS, CDR2 SASEGT. The CDR3 totals 13 residues. The junction had 7 bases not matched to a gene; V was cut back by 8 bases and J by 5 bases. The CDR3 loop reads CASRRQGRTEAFF. CDR3 bases: TGTGCCAGCCGAAGACAGGGGCGGACTGAAGCTTTCTTT.

The chain uses TRBV5-8 and TRBJ2-7; D not certain. The CDR3 spans 14 residues. Germline lookup yields CDR1 SGHTS and CDR2 YDEGEE. The ends were cut back, 1 base at V and 4 bases at J, with 12 bases in the middle. CDR3 coding DNA: TGTGCCAGCAGCTTGTTTGGCGGTCCTTACGAGCAGTACTTC. Protein: CASSLFGGPYEQYF.

This clone appeared once. This chain uses TRBV28 with TRBJ1-2; D gene uncertain. The CDR3 loop spans 13 amino acids. V lost 4 bases and J 4 bases, leaving 10 bases between the germline ends. Germline V gene sequence: CDR1 MDHEN, CDR2 SYDVKM. For the CDR3, the DNA is TGTGCCAGCAGTTCAGAACGGCGCTATGGCTACACCTTC. Translating gives CASSSERRYGYTF.

This clone came up once. The chain joins TRBV29-1 to TRBJ1-1, with a weak D call TRBD1 (6 bases). The CDR3 is 11 amino acids. V gave up 4 bases and J gave up 3 bases, with 6 bases separating them. Germline values: CDR1 SQVTM, CDR2 ANQGSEA. CDR3 nucleotides: TGCAGCGTTGGGACAGACACTGAAGCTTTCTTT. Its protein is CSVGTDTEAFF. Filled out from reference TRBV29-1 and TRBJ1-1, the complete variable domain reads SAVISQKPSRDICQRGTSLTIQCQVDSQVTMMFWYRQQPGQSLTLIATANQGSEATYESGFVIDKFPISRPNLTFSTLTVSNMSPEDSSIYLCSVGTDTEAFFGQGTRLTVV.

The rearrangement uses TRBV4-2 and TRBJ2-5; 7 bases match TRBD2. V lost 1 base, J lost 2 bases, and 4 bases stayed unmatched. There are 15 residues in the CDR3. Germline assignment: CDR1 LGHNA and CDR2 YNFKEQ. The CDR3 DNA is TGTGCCAGCAGCCAAGGGGGGGGTCTGCAAGAGACCCAGTACTTC. Its translation is CASSQGGGLQETQYF.

This chain connects TRBV4-2 to TRBJ1-5; D gene unclear. This CDR3 is 14 amino acids long. CDR1 LGHNA and CDR2 YNFKEQ come from the germline V gene. Trimming shortened V by 4 bases and J by 6 bases, and 13 bases separated the two germline ends. CDR3 DNA: TGTGCCAGCAGCCCCACCCCGGTGGTTCAGCCCCAGCATTTT. Residues: CASSPTPVVQPQHF.

The chain has TRBV4-2 and TRBJ1-2; D gene uncertain. This CDR3 is 14 amino acids long. Between the trimmed V and J ends, which lost 1 base and 3 bases, there was a span of 9 bases. Germline V gene data show CDR1 as LGHNA and CDR2 as YNFKEQ. Here the CDR3 reads CASSQGLGYYGYTF. The CDR3 bases are TGTGCCAGCAGCCAAGGTTTAGGATACTATGGCTACACCTTC.

The rearrangement uses TRBV10-3 and TRBJ1-6; TRBD1 is a possible D gene (5 bases). Germline V gene lookup returns CDR1 ENHRY and CDR2 SYGVKD. With 0 bases removed from V and 19 bases from J, the gap between germline ends came to 16 bases. CDR3 size: 13 residues. As DNA, the CDR3 is TGTGCCATCAGTGAGTCAAGAGGGGACGCAGTGCACTTT. This codes for CAISESRGDAVHF.

The chain has TRBV7-6 and TRBJ1-6; D is unclear. The germline V gene encodes CDR1 SGHVS and CDR2 FNYEAQ. The CDR3 runs to 14 residues. V was trimmed by 3 bases and J by 7 bases, leaving 10 bases between them. CDR3 residues: CASSFSGPNSPLHF. The CDR3 DNA sequence: TGTGCCAGCAGCTTCTCCGGGCCAAATTCACCCCTCCACTTT.

This chain links TRBV9 with TRBJ2-5; D may be TRBD2 (6 bases). From germline, CDR1 is SGDLS and CDR2 YYNGEE. The germline V and J ends were trimmed by 0 bases and 5 bases, with 14 bases remaining between them. The CDR3 extends over 15 amino acids. The CDR3 protein is CASSVETSWGETQYF. CDR3 DNA sequence: TGTGCCAGCAGCGTAGAAACTAGCTGGGGGGAGACCCAGTACTTC. The full variable domain, with the rest looked up from reference TRBV9 and TRBJ2-5, is DSGVTQTPKHLITATGQRVTLRCSPRSGDLSVYWYQQSLDQGLQFLIQYYNGEERAKGNILERFSAQQFPDLHSELNLSSLELGDSALYFCASSVETSWGETQYFGPGTRLLVL.